The entry that follows covers one T cell receptor (beta chain) sequence. CDR3 length equals 14 residues. The germline V gene has CDR1 MNHNS and CDR2 SASEGT. V was clipped by 5 bases and J by 6 bases; unmatched bases: 9. The assay was immunoSEQ multiplex PCR, and TCRdb's table has in-frame clones only and misses some. The data show some 1,100,000 clones, about four fifths seen once. This specimen comes from a study of shared clonotypes between healthy human individuals. The TCR sequence derives from a man aged 18 to 35 in good health. Some clones in this sample may be carry-over from other donors' samples. The rearrangement uses TRBV6-1 and TRBJ2-7, with 8 bases identical to TRBD2. The sample consisted of memory CD4+ T cells from PBMCs. The subset is: CD45RA-negative fraction. CDR3 region: CASSLSGSRSEQYF. The CDR3 region has the DNA TGTGCCAGCAGTCTGAGCGGGAGTAGAAGCGAGCAGTACTTC.